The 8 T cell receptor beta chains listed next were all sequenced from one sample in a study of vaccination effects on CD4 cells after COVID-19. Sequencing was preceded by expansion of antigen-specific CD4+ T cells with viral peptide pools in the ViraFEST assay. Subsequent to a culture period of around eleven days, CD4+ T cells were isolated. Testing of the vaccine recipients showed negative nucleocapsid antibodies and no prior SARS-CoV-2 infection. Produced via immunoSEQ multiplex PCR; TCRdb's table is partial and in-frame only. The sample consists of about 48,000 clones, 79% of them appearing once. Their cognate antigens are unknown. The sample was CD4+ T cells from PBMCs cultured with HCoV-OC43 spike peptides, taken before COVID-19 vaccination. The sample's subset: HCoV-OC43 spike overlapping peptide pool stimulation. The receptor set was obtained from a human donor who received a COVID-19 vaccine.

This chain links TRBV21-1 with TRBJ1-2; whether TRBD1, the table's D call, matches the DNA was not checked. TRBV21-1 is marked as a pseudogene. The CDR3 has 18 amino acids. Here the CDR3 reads CASSQKPPGQGGDYGYTF. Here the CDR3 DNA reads TGTGCCAGCAGCCAAAAACCCCCCGGACAGGGGGGAGACTATGGCTACACCTTC.

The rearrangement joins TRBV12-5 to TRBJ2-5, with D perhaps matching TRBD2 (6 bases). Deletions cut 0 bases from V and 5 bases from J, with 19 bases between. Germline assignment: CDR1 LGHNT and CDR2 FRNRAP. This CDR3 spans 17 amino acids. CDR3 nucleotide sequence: TGTGCTAGTGGTTTGGTCTCCTCCGCCGGGGGTTACGAGACCCAGTACTTC. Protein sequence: CASGLVSSAGGYETQYF.

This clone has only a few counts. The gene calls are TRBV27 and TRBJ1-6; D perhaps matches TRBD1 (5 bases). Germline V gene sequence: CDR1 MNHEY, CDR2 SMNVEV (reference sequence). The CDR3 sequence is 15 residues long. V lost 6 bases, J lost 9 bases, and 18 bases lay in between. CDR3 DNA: TGTGCCAGCAGCTTTAACCGGGACGGCACTTCACCCCTCCACTTT. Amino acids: CASSFNRDGTSPLHF.

The CDR3, as DNA: TGTGCCAGCAGCTTAACCGGGACTAGCGGGGGTCCCTACAATGAGCAGTTCTTC. Translated: CASSLTGTSGGPYNEQFF. The genes are TRBV7-2 and TRBJ2-1; TRBD2 agrees at 14 bases. The CDR3 length is 18 residues. CDR1 and CDR2 from the germline V gene are SGHTA and FQGNSA. The V and J ends lost 2 bases and 2 bases, in that order; junction bases with no gene match: 5.

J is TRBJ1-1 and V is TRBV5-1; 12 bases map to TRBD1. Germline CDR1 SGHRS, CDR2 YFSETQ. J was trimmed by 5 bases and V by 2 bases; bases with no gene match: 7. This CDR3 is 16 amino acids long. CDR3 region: CASSLGTGGRGTEAFF. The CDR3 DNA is TGCGCCAGCAGCTTAGGGACAGGGGGCAGGGGGACTGAAGCTTTCTTT.

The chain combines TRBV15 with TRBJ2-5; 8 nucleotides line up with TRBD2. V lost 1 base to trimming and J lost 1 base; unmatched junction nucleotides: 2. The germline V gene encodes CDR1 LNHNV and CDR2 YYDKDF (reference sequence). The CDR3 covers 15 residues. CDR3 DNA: TGTGCCACCAGCAGAGGTACTAGCGGCCAAGAGACCCAGTACTTC. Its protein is CATSRGTSGQETQYF.

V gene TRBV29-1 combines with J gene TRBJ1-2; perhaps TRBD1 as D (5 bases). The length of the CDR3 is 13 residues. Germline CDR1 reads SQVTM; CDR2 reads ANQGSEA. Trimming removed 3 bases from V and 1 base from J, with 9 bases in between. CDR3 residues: CSVDGGGNYGYTF. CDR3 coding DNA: TGCAGCGTTGATGGGGGGGGTAACTATGGCTACACCTTC. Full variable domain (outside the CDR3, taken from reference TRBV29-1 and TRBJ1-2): SAVISQKPSRDICQRGTSLTIQCQVDSQVTMMFWYRQQPGQSLTLIATANQGSEATYESGFVIDKFPISRPNLTFSTLTVSNMSPEDSSIYLCSVDGGGNYGYTFGSGTRLTVV.

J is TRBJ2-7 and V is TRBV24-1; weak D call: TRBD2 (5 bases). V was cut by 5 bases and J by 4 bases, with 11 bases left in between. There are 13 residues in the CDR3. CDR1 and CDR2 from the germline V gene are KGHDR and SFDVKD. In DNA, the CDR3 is TGTGCCACCAGTGGAGGGTTCGGTTACGAGCAGTACGTC. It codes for CATSGGFGYEQYV.